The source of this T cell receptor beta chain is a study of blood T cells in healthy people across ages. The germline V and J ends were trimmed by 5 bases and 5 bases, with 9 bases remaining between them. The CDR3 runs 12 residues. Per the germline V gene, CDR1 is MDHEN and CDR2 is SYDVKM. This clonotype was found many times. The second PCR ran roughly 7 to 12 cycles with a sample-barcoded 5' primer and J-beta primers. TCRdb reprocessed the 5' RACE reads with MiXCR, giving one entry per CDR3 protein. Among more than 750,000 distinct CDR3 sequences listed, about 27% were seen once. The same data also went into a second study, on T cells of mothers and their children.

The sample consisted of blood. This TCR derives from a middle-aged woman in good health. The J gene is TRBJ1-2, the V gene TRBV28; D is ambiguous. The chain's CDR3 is CASSPLGYGYTF. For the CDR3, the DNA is TGTGCCAGCAGTCCCCTGGGGTATGGCTACACCTTC.